This entry is about one TCR beta chain. This receptor's antigen is unknown. Nothing much larger sits one base from this clone, and base qualities are not available. The CDR1 and CDR2 encoded by the germline V gene are MNHNS and SASEGT. Unmatched junction bases come to 7, with V trimmed by 4 bases and J by 4 bases. Taken from cysteine to phenylalanine, the CDR3 has 15 residues. Only the CDR3 DNA stays, 45 bases, in frame from base 1. This entry is derived from a study of cytomegalovirus exposure and HLA in healthy donors (dated by TCRdb to the late 2010s). For the study in its entirety: According to a later analysis, the approximately 120 validation repertoires were produced on the same platform as the roughly 720 repertoires of the first cohort. In addition to the first cohort of roughly 670 subjects, a separate validation cohort of some 120 different subjects was used. To predict cytomegalovirus infection status, the study combined high-throughput TCR immunosequencing, statistical association of individual TCRs with disease status, and machine learning. The study aimed to test whether cataloging public T cell receptors could reveal signatures of past pathogen exposure.

The donors were included in the validation cohort of roughly 130 subjects, a group kept apart from the roughly 670-subject first cohort. Libraries were made using the immunoSEQ multiplex PCR assay. The study's own analysis went as follows. To diagnose cytomegalovirus status from the catalog of TCR beta chain sequences, a statistical classification framework was built. In its TCRdb copy, this immuneACCESS table keeps in-frame sequences only and misses some clones. Where compared with another copy, unresolved V genes explain less than half of these, and the others have no known cause. That table furnishes V, J and clone size, whereas the DNA furnished D and trimming. This sample has roughly 63,000 clones in its table, and around 90% of those were observed once. The ten largest account for over 1% of the sample. Study-wide conclusions, independent of this receptor: In both the original and validation cohorts, the classifier was reported to diagnose cytomegalovirus status with high specificity and sensitivity. A later analysis found that TCRs clustered in the first cohort also tended to co-occur in the approximately 120 validation repertoires, with approximately 95% of cluster scores above 0. The validation cohort had no HLA typing available for a later analysis, so co-occurrence within that cohort was assessed over all 120 or so repertoires. In the study, approximately 160 TCR beta chains were listed as associated with cytomegalovirus. While some public TCRs were present in many individuals, most TCR sequences turned up only very rarely across donors. The authors suggested that the approach could potentially be generalized to other disease states and immunological phenotypes. Three of the identified cytomegalovirus-associated TCR beta chains were confirmed in vitro to be specific for cytomegalovirus antigens.

This TCR was sampled from a woman aged 18-29 years in good health and CMV-seronegative. The chain is encoded by TRBV6-1 joined to TRBJ1-5; 7 middle bases align to TRBD1. Sequenced material: PBMCs. The bases read TGTGCCAGCAGTGTTGGGACAGCGCCGAATCAGCCCCAGCATTTT. This sequence encodes CASSVGTAPNQPQHF.